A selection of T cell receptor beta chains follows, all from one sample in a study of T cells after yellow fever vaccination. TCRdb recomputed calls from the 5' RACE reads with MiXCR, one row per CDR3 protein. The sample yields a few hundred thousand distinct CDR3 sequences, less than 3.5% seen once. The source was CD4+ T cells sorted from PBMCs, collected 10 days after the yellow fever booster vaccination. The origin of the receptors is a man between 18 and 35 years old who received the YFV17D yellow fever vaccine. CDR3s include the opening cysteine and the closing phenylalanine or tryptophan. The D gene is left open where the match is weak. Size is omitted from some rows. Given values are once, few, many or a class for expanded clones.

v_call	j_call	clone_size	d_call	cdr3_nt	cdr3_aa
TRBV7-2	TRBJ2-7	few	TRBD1	TGTGCCAGCAGCTTAAGAATGGGACAGAGCTACGAGCAGTACTTC	CASSLRMGQSYEQYF
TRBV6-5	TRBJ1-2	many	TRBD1	TGTGCCAGCAGTCTCTACAGGGGTCTGGGCTATGGCTACACCTTC	CASSLYRGLGYGYTF
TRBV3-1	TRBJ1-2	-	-	TGTGCCAGCAGCCAAGGGTGGGGGACCTATGGCTACACCTTC	CASSQGWGTYGYTF
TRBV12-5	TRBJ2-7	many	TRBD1	TGTGCTAGTGGTTTGCGTCCCCTAGGGGGACAGGGATTCTACGAGCAGTACTTC	CASGLRPLGGQGFYEQYF
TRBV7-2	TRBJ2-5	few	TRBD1	TGTGCCAGCAGCTTATTGGCGACAGGGGTCGGGGAGACCCAGTACTTC	CASSLLATGVGETQYF
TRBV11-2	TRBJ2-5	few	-	TGTGCCAGCAGCTTAGAATCCCAGTTAACCCAGTACTTC	CASSLESQLTQYF
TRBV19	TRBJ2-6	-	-	TGTGCCAGTAGTATAGGGCGGGTTAACTCTGGGGCCAACGTCCTGACTTTC	CASSIGRVNSGANVLTF
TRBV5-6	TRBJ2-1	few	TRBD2	TGTGCCAGCAGCTTGGAGTTCGGGGGGGCCTTGATCATCGGTGAGCAGTTCTTC	CASSLEFGGALIIGEQFF
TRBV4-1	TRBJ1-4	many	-	TGCGCCAGCAGCCAATACGGAGGGTGGGAAAAACTGTTTTTT	CASSQYGGWEKLFF
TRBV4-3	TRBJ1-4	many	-	TGCGCCAGCAGCTCCCTCGCTACGGGGACAACTAATGAAAAACTGTTTTTT	CASSSLATGTTNEKLFF
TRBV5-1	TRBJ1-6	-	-	TGCGCCAGCAGCTTGGCCAGTCCAAGCTCCTATAATTCACCCCTCCACTTT	CASSLASPSSYNSPLHF
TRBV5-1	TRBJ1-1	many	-	TGCGCCAGCAGCTTGGGGACTGGGGGGGAAGCTTTCTTT	CASSLGTGGEAFF
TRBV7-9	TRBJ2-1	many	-	TGTGCCAGCAGCTTAGCTTTCAGTTCGGATGAGCAGTTCTTC	CASSLAFSSDEQFF
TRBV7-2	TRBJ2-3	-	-	TGTGCCAGCAGCTTAGAGGTGGGACGGAATACGCAGTATTTT	CASSLEVGRNTQYF
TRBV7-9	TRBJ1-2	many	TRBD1	TGTGCCAGCAGCTTAGCCCGACAGGGTGGCAGTGGCTACACCTTC	CASSLARQGGSGYTF
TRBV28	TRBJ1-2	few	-	TGTGCCAGCAGTTTTGTGGATGGCTACACCTTC	CASSFVDGYTF
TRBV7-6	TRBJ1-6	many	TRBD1	TGTGCCAGCAGCTTAAGACAGGGAGGGGATAATTCACCCCTCCACTTT	CASSLRQGGDNSPLHF
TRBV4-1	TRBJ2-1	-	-	TGCGCCAGCAGCCCCCGCCGTGGGACTTCCAATGAGCAGTTCTTC	CASSPRRGTSNEQFF
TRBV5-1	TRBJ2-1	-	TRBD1	TGCGCCAGCAGCCCGGACAGGGTGGGATACAATGAGCAGTTCTTC	CASSPDRVGYNEQFF
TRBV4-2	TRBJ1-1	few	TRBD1	TGTGCCAGCAGCCAAGCACAGGGGGGGGGCACTGAAGCTTTCTTT	CASSQAQGGGTEAFF
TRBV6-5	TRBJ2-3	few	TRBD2	TGTGCCAGCAGTTACTCCTCGGGGGGGGCGACAGATACGCAGTATTTT	CASSYSSGGATDTQYF
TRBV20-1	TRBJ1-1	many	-	TGCAGTGCTTGCCCAAACCTAAACACTGAAGCTTTCTTT	CSACPNLNTEAFF
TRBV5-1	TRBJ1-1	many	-	TGCGCCAGCAGCTTGGAACTTCACAGTAACCTCAACACTGAAGCTTTCTTT	CASSLELHSNLNTEAFF
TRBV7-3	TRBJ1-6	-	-	TGTGCCAGCAGCTTAACGGGGGTTAATTCACCCCTCCACTTT	CASSLTGVNSPLHF
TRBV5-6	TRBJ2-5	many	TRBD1	TGTGCCAGCAGCTTGACGGGACAGGCACAAGAGACCCAGTACTTC	CASSLTGQAQETQYF
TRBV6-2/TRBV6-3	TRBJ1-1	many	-	TGTGCCAGCAGTTCAAGAGGGAACACTGAAGCTTTCTTT	CASSSRGNTEAFF
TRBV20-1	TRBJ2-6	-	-	TGCAGTGCTCACAGTTCTGGGGCCAACGTCCTGACTTTC	CSAHSSGANVLTF
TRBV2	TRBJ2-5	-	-	TGTGCCAGCCGACCAGAAGAGACCCAGTACTTC	CASRPEETQYF
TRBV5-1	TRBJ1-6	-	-	TGCGCCAGCAGCTTGTGGGACGCCGATGGTTCACCCCTCCACTTT	CASSLWDADGSPLHF
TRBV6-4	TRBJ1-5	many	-	TGTGCCAGCAGTGACGAGGGGATTCAGCCCCAGCATTTT	CASSDEGIQPQHF
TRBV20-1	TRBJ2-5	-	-	TGCAGTGCTAGGGTGGCAGGGCAAGAGACCCAGTACTTC	CSARVAGQETQYF
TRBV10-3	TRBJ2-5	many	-	TGTGCCACCCGACCTTCCGGGGACCAAGAGACCCAGTACTTC	CATRPSGDQETQYF
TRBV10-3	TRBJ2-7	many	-	TGTGCCATCAGTGACACTAAGGGACGGATCGAGCAGTACTTC	CAISDTKGRIEQYF
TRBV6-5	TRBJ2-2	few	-	TGTGCCAGCAGTTACCCCCCAAGGGAGCTGTTTTTT	CASSYPPRELFF
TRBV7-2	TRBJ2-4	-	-	TGTGCCAGCAGCTTTCGAGACGGGAAAAACATTCAGTACTTC	CASSFRDGKNIQYF
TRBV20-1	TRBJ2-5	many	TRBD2	TGCAGTGTTGGGACTAGAGAAGAGACCCAGTACTTC	CSVGTREETQYF